This TCR beta chain stems from a study of memory CD4+ T cells and cytomegalovirus serostatus. The sort gate was single viable CD3+CD4+CD8-CD45RO+ cells for memory CD4+ T cells. The table came from immunoSEQ multiplex PCR; TCRdb's copy has only in-frame clones and leaves some out. The sample has over 40,000 clones, roughly three quarters seen once. The TCR comes from an adult in good health and CMV-seronegative. Sequenced input: memory CD4+ T cells from blood.

The CDR3 bases are TGCGCCAGCAGCCAACCGACGGCCTCATCTTATGGCTACACCTTC. Protein product: CASSQPTASSYGYTF. V is TRBV4-1 and J is TRBJ1-2; D is uncertain. This CDR3 is 15 amino acids long. Deletions cut 2 bases from V and 5 bases from J, with 15 bases between. The germline V gene has CDR1 MGHRA and CDR2 YSYEKL.